This TCR beta chain originates from a study of CD8+ T cells in alopecia areata. Study results and caveats: Because of a solitary nonresponder, the connection of baseline CD8+ expansion to response stays uncertain. Many expanded lesional clones persisted in scalp and blood during tofacitinib.

On this clone itself: What it binds is unknown.

Treatment here: oral pan-JAK inhibitor, 5-10 mg twice daily. Individuals with alopecia areata gave both lesional scalp punch biopsies and peripheral blood for collection. RNA extraction and reverse transcription yielded cDNA as sequencing template. Sequenced by immunoSEQ multiplex PCR; TCRdb stores in-frame clones only, minus some. The sample has approximately 200,000 clones; about 62% are singletons. CDR3 length equals 13 residues. V dropped 6 bases and J dropped 6 bases, with 14 bases sitting between them. Germline V gene lookup returns CDR1 MNHEY and CDR2 SVGAGI. The source was CD4+ T cells sorted from blood, collected at week 24, from a patient treated with tofacitinib. The rearrangement links TRBV6-5 to TRBJ1-2; D is ambiguous. This receptor was obtained from a human donor with alopecia areata. The CDR3 is CASSPRAADGYTF. In DNA, the CDR3 is TGTGCCAGCAGCCCGAGGGCAGCAGATGGCTACACCTTC.